The T cell receptor beta chain under discussion was sequenced for a study of identical twins. Notes on the study in general: Among out-of-frame alpha sequences shared by twins, low generation probability occurred in excess.

Through template switching, a universal primer site was introduced, and the cDNA contained unique molecular identifiers. TCRdb redid the calling of the 5' RACE reads with MiXCR, one entry per CDR3 protein. Of more than 1.5 million distinct CDR3 sequences listed, roughly a third are singletons. Per germline, CDR1 LGHDT and CDR2 YNNKEL (reference sequence). Trimming stripped 4 bases from V and 0 bases from J, with 13 bases between. This CDR3 has 15 amino acids. This clonotype was seen at least ten times. What it binds is not known. Donors were all healthy Caucasians. The chain has TRBV3-1 and TRBJ2-7, with D possibly being TRBD1 or TRBD2 (6 bases each). The sequenced sample consisted of cord blood. The TCR originated in a newborn girl in good health. The CDR3 nucleotides read TGTGCCAGCAGCCTTGCGGGACATGGCTCCTACGAGCAGTACTTC. Translation: CASSLAGHGSYEQYF.